These T cell receptor beta chains were read from a single sample in a study of OX40 agonist ivuxolimab in advanced cancers. Profiled with immunoSEQ multiplex PCR; TCRdb holds only in-frame clones, not every one. The data contain about 6,500 clones, 69% of them singletons. The source was CD4+ or CD8+ T cells sorted from blood, collected in a trial of the OX40 agonist ivuxolimab. The receptors derive from an adult with an advanced solid tumor such as melanoma, head and neck, liver or kidney cancer. Both conserved end residues are part of each CDR3. Fields, in order: J gene, clone size, D gene, V gene, CDR3 DNA, CDR3 protein. The D gene is left open where the match is weak. Clone size appears in some rows only: once, few, many, or a class for an expanded clone.

TRBJ2-5 medium-sized - TRBV28 TGTGCCAGCAGCGATCCGACTCAGGGGCAAGAGACCCAGTACTTC CASSDPTQGQETQYF
TRBJ2-7 few - TRBV12-1 TGTGCCAGCAGCTTCGAGGCCAGGACAGGGGGCTCCTACGAGCAGTACTTC CASSFEARTGGSYEQYF
TRBJ2-2 - - TRBV9 TGTGCCAGCAGCGGAGGCGGAGCCTCGAACACCGGGGAGCTGTTTTTT CASSGGGASNTGELFF
TRBJ2-7 - TRBD1 TRBV13 TGTGCCAGCAGCCTCAGACAGGGCTACGAGCAGTACTTC CASSLRQGYEQYF
TRBJ2-1 - TRBD2 TRBV7-3 TGTGCCAGCACCCCCTCGACTAGCGATTTCTTC CASTPSTSDFF
TRBJ2-3 - - TRBV28 TGTGCCAGCAGCCCAGCAGCGGTGTCAGATACGCAGTATTTT CASSPAAVSDTQYF
TRBJ2-4 - TRBD2 TRBV27 TGTGCCAGTGCGGGGGGCAACGTTACAGTCCTAGCCAAAAACATTCAGTACTTC CASAGGNVTVLAKNIQYF
TRBJ1-3 once - TRBV19 TGTGCCAGTAGTTGGCCAGGAGGAAACACCATATATTTT CASSWPGGNTIYF
TRBJ2-5 - - TRBV7-9 TGTGCCAGCCGGGACCTACAAGAGACCCAGTACTTC CASRDLQETQYF
TRBJ2-2 - - TRBV7-8 TGTGCCAGCAGCCAACGCAATAGCGTTGTCGGGGAGCTGTTTTTT CASSQRNSVVGELFF
TRBJ1-2 - TRBD1 TRBV4-1 TGCGCCAGCAGCCAAGATCAGGGGGCCCTAGTCTACACCTTC CASSQDQGALVYTF
TRBJ2-3 once - TRBV9 TGTGCCAGCAGCGTCGGGGGCGGGGGCCGAGGGGCAGATACGCAGTATTTT CASSVGGGGRGADTQYF
TRBJ2-1 - TRBD1 TRBV6-5 TGTGCCAGCAGTTCGGGACAGGTGTACAATGAGCAGTTCTTC CASSSGQVYNEQFF
TRBJ2-5 few - TRBV27 TGTGCCAGCAGTTTGTCTGCCCGAGGAGGGGAGACCCAGTACTTC CASSLSARGGETQYF
TRBJ2-7 - - TRBV10-3 TGTGCCATCAGTGAGTCCGGAACAGGGAAGCAGTACTTC CAISESGTGKQYF
TRBJ2-3 medium-sized - TRBV9 TGTGCCAGCAGCGAGGGCTGGCGGACTAGCACAGATACGCAGTATTTT CASSEGWRTSTDTQYF
TRBJ2-1 - TRBD2 TRBV6-5 TGTGCCAGCAGTCCGGGACTAAGCTACAATGAGCAGTTCTTC CASSPGLSYNEQFF
TRBJ2-1 - TRBD2 TRBV27 TGTGCCAGCAGTTTAGCGCCTAGCGGGGGACCCCGTGAGCAGTTCTTC CASSLAPSGGPREQFF
TRBJ1-2 - TRBD1 TRBV30 TGTGCCTGGAGTGTACTGAGGGGTGAAGACAGGGGGCGCAATGGCTACACCTTC CAWSVLRGEDRGRNGYTF
TRBJ2-3 - - TRBV19 TGTGCCAGTAGCCTCTACACACTCAGCACAGATACGCAGTATTTT CASSLYTLSTDTQYF
TRBJ2-7 - - TRBV28 TGTGCCAGCAGTTTCGGTTCTAGCTACGAGCAGTACTTC CASSFGSSYEQYF
TRBJ2-2 - - TRBV9 TGTGCCAGCAGCGTAGAGGGGGGCGGTCCCACCGGGGAGCTGTTTTTT CASSVEGGGPTGELFF
TRBJ2-2 medium-sized - TRBV7-9 TGTGCCAGCAGCTCACAGACAGGGAACACCGGGGAGCTGTTTTTT CASSSQTGNTGELFF
TRBJ1-6 medium-sized - TRBV28 TGTGCCAGCCATGACCCGTATAATTCACCCCTCCACTTT CASHDPYNSPLHF
TRBJ1-4 - - TRBV4-2 TGTGCCAGCAGCTCCTTGGGGGAAAAACTGTTTTTT CASSSLGEKLFF
TRBJ2-7 - - TRBV9 TGTGCCAGCAGCGCTCGGGACGGACCCTACGAGCAGTACTTC CASSARDGPYEQYF
TRBJ1-3 - - TRBV25-1 TGTGCCAGCAGAGCCTGGGGGAGCTCTGGAAACACCATATATTTT CASRAWGSSGNTIYF
TRBJ1-1 - - TRBV4-3 TGCGCCAGCAGCCAAAATGGGGCTTTCTTT CASSQNGAFF
TRBJ2-7 - TRBD1 TRBV6-5 TGTGCCAGCAGTTACTGGCGGGACAGGGAATACGAGCAGTACTTC CASSYWRDREYEQYF
TRBJ2-7 - TRBD1 TRBV7-8 TGTGCCAGCAGCCCGCGACAGGGACCATCCTACGAGCAGTACTTC CASSPRQGPSYEQYF
TRBJ2-2 once TRBD1 TRBV9 TGTGCCAGCACTCCGACAGGGGCGATGAACACCGGGGAGCTGTTTTTT CASTPTGAMNTGELFF
TRBJ1-5 - - TRBV7-9 TGTGCCAGCAGCCCTCCCGGCGGTAGCAATCAGCCCCAGCATTTT CASSPPGGSNQPQHF